What follows are 5 T cell receptor beta chains derived from one specimen sequenced in a study of T cells in Graves' hyperthyroidism and ophthalmopathy. Researchers amplified the TCR beta CDR3 regions from RNA transcripts. Initially, a first-round RT-PCR of the TCR CDR3 employed the HTBI primer set. TCRdb reanalysed the multiplex PCR reads using MiXCR and keeps one entry per CDR3 protein. The data show under 400,000 distinct CDR3 sequences, with just under 25% seen just once and 70% to 75% held by the top ten. The sequencing sample was made of blood. All receptors derive from a man aged 50-60 years with Graves' hyperthyroidism.

Ten or more counts support this clonotype. The chain combines TRBV5-1 with TRBJ2-1; a possible D gene is TRBD2 (5 bases). V was shortened by 4 bases and J by 4 bases, with 9 bases between the two germline ends. The CDR3 consists of 13 residues. CDR1 is SGHRS and CDR2 is YFSETQ in the germline V gene. The CDR3, as DNA: TGCGCCAGCAGCCGGACTCGTTACAATGAGCAGTTCTTC. Translation gives CASSRTRYNEQFF.

There are a few counts of this clonotype. This chain uses TRBV11-3 with TRBJ2-7; no reliable D call. Germline V gene sequence: CDR1 SGHNT, CDR2 YENEEA. V lost 1 base to trimming and J lost 1 base, with 11 bases between them. The CDR3 covers 15 residues. CDR3 region: CASSLAGFQSYEQYF. In DNA form, the CDR3 reads TGTGCCAGCAGCTTAGCCGGGTTCCAATCCTACGAGCAGTACTTC. The entire variable domain, with the rest obtained from reference TRBV11-3 and TRBJ2-7, is as follows: EAGVVQSPRYKIIEKKQPVAFWCNPISGHNTLYWYLQNLGQGPELLIRYENEEAVDDSQLPKDRFSAERLKGVDSTLKIQPAELGDSAVYLCASSLAGFQSYEQYFGPGTRLTVT.

This clonotype was found many times. The CDR3 reads CASSFGLLNEQFF. Here the CDR3 DNA reads TGTGCCAGCAGTTTCGGACTCTTGAATGAGCAGTTCTTC. The chain has TRBV2 and TRBJ2-1; tentative D call: TRBD2 (5 bases). This CDR3 is 13 amino acids long. V was trimmed by 5 bases and J by 7 bases, leaving 12 bases between them. Germline V gene sequence: CDR1 SNHLY, CDR2 FYNNEI.

The table lists this clonotype with a few counts. The rearrangement uses TRBV5-1 and TRBJ1-2, with D maybe TRBD1 (5 bases). V gave up 2 bases and J gave up 8 bases, with 13 bases separating them. CDR3 length: 13 residues. CDR1 and CDR2 from the germline V gene are SGHRS and YFSETQ. The CDR3 is CASSFEGAGGYTF. CDR3 coding DNA: TGCGCCAGCAGCTTCGAAGGGGCGGGAGGCTACACCTTC.

This clonotype has only a few counts. V is TRBV30 and J is TRBJ2-3, with TRBD2 matching over 12 bases. V dropped 1 base and J dropped 1; count of bases not matched to a gene: 6. The germline CDR1 and CDR2 sequences are GTSNPN and SVGIG (reference sequence). The CDR3 runs 17 residues. The CDR3 bases are TGTGCCTGGAGTGGGTGGACTAGCGGGGTTCGCACAGATACGCAGTATTTT. Translating gives CAWSGWTSGVRTDTQYF.